One T cell receptor beta chain is described in this entry. The specificity of this receptor is unknown. No base qualities exist here, and no much larger clone lies one base off it. From the cysteine through the phenylalanine, the CDR3 covers 18 amino acids. The sequence is cut down to CDR3 DNA, 54 bases in frame from base 1. The junction shows trimming of 4 bases on V and 3 bases on J, and the gene matches do not reach 9 bases of it. CDR1 MNHEY and CDR2 SMNVEV were looked up in the germline V gene (reference sequence). In the prospective study, participants were about 18 to 95 years old, resided in 24 geographic areas of the United States, and were enrolled through a virtual design. In the prospective study, participants were assigned to cohorts based on the clinical history participants reported in a screening survey and a study questionnaire. ImmuneRACE Cohort 3 recovered participants were defined by two consecutive negative NP/OP PCR tests, healthcare professional clearance, or symptom resolution. Mobile phlebotomists in the prospective study collected whole blood, serum and a nasopharyngeal or oropharyngeal swab from every participant. Over a roughly 2-month period, participants in the prospective study had the option of providing additional blood draws and questionnaires. Prospective study blood samples were shipped either frozen or at room temperature before DNA extraction.

TCRbeta CDR3 regions were amplified from genomic DNA using the immunoSEQ Assay, a bias-controlled multiplex PCR. In the authors' own workflow: The number of nucleated cells in each sample was estimated from the amplification of reference gene primers within the assay. To quantify the absolute abundance of each unique TCRbeta CDR3 rearrangement, sequence reads were collapsed and filtered. For each sample, productive Simpson clonality was calculated by taking the square root of Simpson's diversity index across productive rearrangements. TCRdb holds this immuneACCESS table with in-frame rearrangements only. Some clones are missing; in checked studies, unresolved V genes explain under half, and the rest has no known cause. V, J and clone size derive from that table, while D and trimming were established from the DNA sequence. In this sample the table shows fewer than 350,000 clones, around 85% of which occur a single time. The ten largest clones take up about 6% of the sample.

This entry is derived from a study of blood T cell repertoires in COVID-19 (dated by TCRdb to about 2020). About the study as a whole: Samples covering the acute and convalescent phases of COVID-19 were provided by collaborators in the United States, Italy and Spain. The prospective study material was composed of cDNA or gDNA derived from T cells, B-cell-depleted T cells, or PBMCs. The dataset comprised deeply sampled blood TCRbeta repertoires from subjects exposed to, actively infected with, or recovered from COVID-19. A freely available public database, intended as a resource for researchers studying the immune response to SARS-CoV-2, is where the repertoires were released. The samples were drawn from the first 160 participants of the ongoing ImmuneRACE study and from about 1,200 subjects provided by 6 global collaborators. Nearly every sample came with metadata listing a de-identified subject ID, COVID-19 status, age in years and sex. Where HLA class I and class II types were available, the types were taken from metadata supplied by the sample provider, not from assay-based typing. What the work shows at the level of the full study, not this receptor alone: The quantity of clinical and demographic metadata differed by source and by participant and was supplied without curation.

The sample taken for sequencing was PBMCs or T cells enriched from blood (not recorded which). The TCR sequence derives from a woman aged 40 to 50 who had recovered from COVID-19. Recombination joined TRBV27 with TRBJ1-4, and 12 junctional nucleotides match TRBD1. CDR3 protein: CASSSLRDRGHANEKLFF. The sequenced DNA: TGTGCCAGCAGTTCCCTCCGGGACAGGGGGCACGCTAATGAAAAACTGTTTTTT.